Detailed here is one T cell receptor beta chain. The antigen is unknown. CDR3 length: 15 amino acids. CDR1 MNHEY and CDR2 SMNVEV come from the germline V gene (reference sequence). J lost 6 bases, V lost 5 bases, and 8 bases had no gene match. The PCR made use of 60 Vbeta and 13 Jbeta primers. Original methodology: Tens of millions of unique TCR beta chains, around 11 million of them shared, were counted by a later analysis. Clones were sequenced by immunoSEQ multiplex PCR, and TCRdb holds only the in-frame ones, with some missing. The DNA was the basis for D and trimming; V, J and clone size are from that table. This table has 180,000 or so clones, over 65% appearing once. The entry originates in a study of cytomegalovirus exposure and HLA in healthy donors. Turning to the study itself: Approximately 85 million unique TCRs from HLA-typed donors made up an early data release. General study points: The authors enumerated 150 to 200 TCR beta chains as linked to cytomegalovirus. CMV serostatus was the only recorded immune exposure for donors.

The source material was PBMCs. This sequence joins TRBV27 and TRBJ1-5; 9 nucleotides match TRBD1. The receptor's source is a female donor in good health and CMV-seronegative. The CDR3 here is CASSPTGGSVQPQHF. In nucleotides, the CDR3 is TGTGCCAGCAGTCCTACAGGGGGCTCGGTTCAGCCCCAGCATTTT.